The 20 T cell receptor beta chains below all came from one sample that was sequenced in a study of T cell responses to AZD1222 COVID-19 vaccine. Measured with immunoSEQ multiplex PCR; TCRdb has only the in-frame clones, and not every one. This sample carries more than 95,000 clones, about 90% of them seen once, and the ten largest clones take roughly 8%. The source was peripheral blood, collected on day 0 of AZD1222 vaccination. These receptors were obtained from an adult in good health.

This chain connects TRBV28 to TRBJ1-2; D is possibly TRBD1 (5 bases). The CDR3 length is 13 residues. From germline, CDR1 is MDHEN and CDR2 SYDVKM. V gave up 7 bases and J gave up 6 bases, with 15 bases separating them. The CDR3 loop reads CASNQGTVDGYTF. For the CDR3, the DNA is TGTGCCAGCAACCAGGGTACAGTGGATGGCTACACCTTC.

The V call is TRBV5-1, the J call TRBJ2-3; 8 bases fit TRBD2. Per the germline V gene, CDR1 is SGHRS and CDR2 is YFSETQ. V trimming: 2 bases; J trimming: 3 bases; junction bases outside the gene matches: 2. The CDR3 has 14 residues. Here the CDR3 reads CASSFRGRTDTQYF. The CDR3 nucleotides are TGCGCCAGCAGCTTTCGCGGGAGGACAGATACGCAGTATTTT.

V is TRBV5-4 and J is TRBJ2-1; 9 bases align to TRBD1. The V gene end was trimmed by 3 bases and the J gene end by 6 bases; junction bases not matched to a gene: 7. CDR3 size: 15 residues. CDR1 is SGHNT and CDR2 is YYREEE in the germline V gene (reference sequence). As DNA, the CDR3 is TGTGCCAGCAGCTCAGCCGGGACAGGGTTCAATGAGCAGTTCTTC. Translating gives CASSSAGTGFNEQFF.

The chain combines TRBV19 with TRBJ1-5, with D perhaps matching TRBD1 (5 bases). CDR1 is LNHDA, CDR2 SQIVND, per germline (reference sequence). The CDR3 has 16 residues. With 3 bases removed from V and 2 bases from J, the gap between germline ends came to 14 bases. CDR3 nucleotides: TGTGCCAGTAGTATCCAATGGGGCGGCGGCAATCAGCCCCAGCATTTT. Translation: CASSIQWGGGNQPQHF.

This clone came up a few times. The V and J genes are TRBV6-1 and TRBJ1-2, with D perhaps TRBD1 (5 bases). CDR1 is MNHNS, CDR2 SASEGT, per germline. CDR3 length equals 14 residues. V lost 2 bases, J lost 4 bases, and 11 bases lay in between. DNA for the CDR3: TGTGCCAGCAGTGAACAGGGTGGGGGCTATGGCTACACCTTC. Protein: CASSEQGGGYGYTF.

This chain uses TRBV12-3 or TRBV12-4 with TRBJ2-1; 13 nucleotides align to TRBD2. CDR3 length: 12 amino acids. V lost 8 bases to trimming and J lost 9 bases; unmatched junction nucleotides: 1. CDR3 nucleotide sequence: TGTGCCAGCGGACTAGCGGGAGTTGAGCAGTTCTTC. It translates to CASGLAGVEQFF.

The rearrangement links TRBV19 to TRBJ2-7, with a possible D match to TRBD2 (7 bases). Per germline, CDR1 LNHDA and CDR2 SQIVND (reference sequence). The ends were cut back, 7 bases at V and 0 bases at J, with 16 bases in the middle. The CDR3 is made up of 15 amino acids. In DNA form, the CDR3 reads TGTGCCAGTACCCCGGGGGGCGCGCCCTCCTACGAGCAGTACTTC. This translates into CASTPGGAPSYEQYF.

This clone appeared once. The chain recombines TRBV4-2 with TRBJ1-1; a weak D match, TRBD1 (5 bases). V was trimmed by 0 bases and J by 5 bases, leaving 16 bases between them. Germline V gives CDR1 LGHNA, CDR2 YNFKEQ. This CDR3 region has 16 residues. CDR3 in DNA: TGTGCCAGCAGCCAAGAGGGGGAGGTCTTTTTAACTGAAGCTTTCTTT. This encodes CASSQEGEVFLTEAFF.

V gene TRBV7-2 combines with J gene TRBJ1-2; D not resolved. The V and J ends lost 6 bases and 7 bases respectively, with 18 bases between them. The CDR3 contains 14 residues. CDR1 SGHTA and CDR2 FQGNSA come from the germline V gene. The CDR3 DNA follows: TGTGCCAGCAGTCCCTCAAGCGCAGGCCCTGGCTACACCTTC. It translates to CASSPSSAGPGYTF.

The rearrangement joins TRBV4-2 to TRBJ1-3, with D maybe TRBD1 (5 bases). This CDR3 has 16 amino acids. The ends were cut back, 1 base at V and 7 bases at J, with 17 bases in the middle. In germline, CDR1 is LGHNA, CDR2 YNFKEQ. The CDR3, as DNA: TGTGCCAGCAGCCAAGCAGGGCCTCCTGGGGAGAACACCATATATTTT. This translates into CASSQAGPPGENTIYF.

The V call is TRBV28, the J call TRBJ1-5, with a possible D match to TRBD1 (6 bases). Germline V gene lookup returns CDR1 MDHEN and CDR2 SYDVKM. The CDR3 contains 15 residues. V dropped 5 bases and J dropped 1 base, with 12 bases sitting between them. The CDR3 protein is CASSEGGGSNQPQHF. The CDR3 nucleotides read TGTGCCAGCAGTGAGGGGGGGGGAAGCAATCAGCCCCAGCATTTT.

This clone was seen only a few times. The V call is TRBV11-2, the J call TRBJ1-2, with no clear D. Trimming stripped 2 bases from V and 0 bases from J, with 4 bases between. The germline CDR1 and CDR2 sequences are SGHAT and FQNNGV. CDR3 length equals 13 residues. The CDR3 DNA follows: TGTGCCAGCAGCTTATCCACTAACTATGGCTACACCTTC. Amino acids: CASSLSTNYGYTF.

The gene calls are TRBV12-3 or TRBV12-4 and TRBJ1-5; possibly TRBD1 for D (6 bases). V was clipped by 7 bases and J by 6 bases, with 13 bases between them. The CDR3 consists of 13 residues. In DNA form, the CDR3 reads TGTGCCAGCAATACAGGGTTGGGTCAGCCCCAGCATTTT. It translates to CASNTGLGQPQHF.

The chain uses TRBV3-1 (or the pseudogene TRBV3-2) and TRBJ1-1, with D possibly matching TRBD1 (6 bases). The length of the CDR3 is 14 residues. Trimming stripped 3 bases from V and 3 bases from J, with 11 bases between. Germline-derived CDR1 and CDR2 are LGHDT and YNNKEL (reference sequence). The CDR3 DNA follows: TGTGCCAGCAGCCAGCAGGGGTCCCACACTGAAGCTTTCTTT. This gives the protein CASSQQGSHTEAFF.

The chain couples TRBV28 to TRBJ1-2, with no clear D. Germline V gives CDR1 MDHEN, CDR2 SYDVKM. V was cut by 6 bases and J by 3 bases, with 11 bases left in between. This CDR3 region has 13 residues. The CDR3: CASRPGGDYGYTF. In DNA, the CDR3 is TGTGCCAGCAGGCCCGGCGGTGACTATGGCTACACCTTC.

The rearrangement links TRBV14 to TRBJ1-6, with a weak D call TRBD1 (6 bases). V was trimmed by 1 base and J by 8 bases, leaving 12 bases between them. The CDR3 spans 15 residues. The germline V gene encodes CDR1 SGHDN and CDR2 FVKESK. CDR3 nucleotides: TGTGCCAGCAGCCAAGGATGGGGGCGTTATTCACCCCTCCACTTT. It yields the protein CASSQGWGRYSPLHF.

This sequence joins TRBV28 and TRBJ1-5; TRBD1 matches 7 bases. Germline CDR1 MDHEN, CDR2 SYDVKM. This CDR3 region has 14 residues. Trimming removed 5 bases from V and 2 bases from J; junction bases left unmatched: 3. CDR3 sequence: CASSVGTGNQPQHF. The CDR3 nucleotides read TGTGCCAGCAGTGTCGGGACAGGCAATCAGCCCCAGCATTTT.

The chain joins TRBV6-5 to TRBJ1-5, with unresolved D. The CDR3 covers 15 residues. Germline V lookup: CDR1 MNHEY, CDR2 SVGAGI. V dropped 6 bases and J dropped 6 bases, with 18 bases sitting between them. CDR3 sequence reads: CASSPVSGSLQPQHF. In DNA form, the CDR3 reads TGTGCCAGCAGCCCCGTCAGTGGCTCTCTTCAGCCCCAGCATTTT.

The genes are TRBV4-1 and TRBJ2-1; 7 nucleotides line up with TRBD2. Trimming removed 6 bases from V and 5 bases from J; junction bases left unmatched: 10. Germline-derived CDR1 and CDR2 are MGHRA and YSYEKL. The CDR3 loop spans 15 amino acids. The CDR3 nucleotides are TGCGCCAGCAGGCTTCTAGCGGAAACTCACAATGAGCAGTTCTTC. Protein sequence: CASRLLAETHNEQFF.

The chain carries TRBV19 and TRBJ2-2; D is unresolved. The CDR3 totals 16 residues. Germline CDR1 LNHDA, CDR2 SQIVND (reference sequence). V was pared by 6 bases and J by 6 bases, with 20 bases between. The CDR3 protein is CASSHPRAAASGELFF. The CDR3 bases are TGTGCCAGTAGCCATCCCCGGGCAGCCGCCTCCGGGGAGCTGTTTTTT.